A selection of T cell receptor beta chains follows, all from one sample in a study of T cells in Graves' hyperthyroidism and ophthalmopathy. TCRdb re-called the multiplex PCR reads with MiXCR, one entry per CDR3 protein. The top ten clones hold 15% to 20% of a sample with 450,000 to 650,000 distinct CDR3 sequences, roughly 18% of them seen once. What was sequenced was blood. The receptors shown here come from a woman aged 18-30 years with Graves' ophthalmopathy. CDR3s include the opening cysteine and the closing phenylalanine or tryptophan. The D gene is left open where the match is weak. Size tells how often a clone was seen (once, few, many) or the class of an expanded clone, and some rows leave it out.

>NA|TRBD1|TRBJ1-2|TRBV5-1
CASRIGTGANYGYTF
TGCGCCAGCAGAATAGGGACAGGGGCTAACTATGGCTACACCTTC
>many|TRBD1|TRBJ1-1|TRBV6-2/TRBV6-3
CASSIQGAKTEAFF
TGTGCCAGCAGTATCCAGGGGGCGAAGACTGAAGCTTTCTTT
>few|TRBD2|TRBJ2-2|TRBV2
CASAPGLAGGNTGELFF
TGTGCCAGCGCTCCGGGACTAGCGGGGGGCAACACCGGGGAGCTGTTTTTT
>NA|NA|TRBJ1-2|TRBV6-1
CASRRGGGEGYTF
TGTGCCAGCCGAAGGGGCGGGGGGGAAGGCTACACCTTC
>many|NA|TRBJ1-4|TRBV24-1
CATSQGGATNEKLFF
TGTGCCACCAGTCAAGGGGGAGCAACTAATGAAAAACTGTTTTTT
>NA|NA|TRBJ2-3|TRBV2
CASSIVTDTQYF
TGTGCCAGCTCCATTGTCACAGATACGCAGTATTTT
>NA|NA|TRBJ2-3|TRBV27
CASSLSFRGTSTDTQYF
TGTGCCAGCAGTTTATCCTTCCGGGGGACTAGCACAGATACGCAGTATTTT
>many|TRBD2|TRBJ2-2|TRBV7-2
CASIPVAAGVDTGELFF
TGTGCCAGCATCCCAGTCGCAGCGGGAGTGGACACCGGGGAGCTGTTTTTT
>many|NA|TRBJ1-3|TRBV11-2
CASSLTGNPAGGNTIYF
TGTGCCAGCAGCTTAACAGGGAACCCAGCGGGGGGAAACACCATATATTTT
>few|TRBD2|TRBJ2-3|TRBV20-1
CSAGSGGGHTDTQYF
TGCAGTGCCGGTTCGGGGGGGGGCCACACAGATACGCAGTATTTT
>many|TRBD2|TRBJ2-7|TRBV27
CASSWGGRAYEQYF
TGTGCCAGCAGTTGGGGCGGGAGGGCTTACGAGCAGTACTTC
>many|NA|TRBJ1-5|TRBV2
CASSLPDGSNQPQHF
TGTGCCAGCAGTCTCCCGGACGGGAGCAATCAGCCCCAGCATTTT
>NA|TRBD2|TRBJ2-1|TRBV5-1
CASSLGLAGGLQSRFF
TGCGCCAGCAGCCTGGGACTAGCGGGGGGGCTTCAGTCTCGGTTCTTC
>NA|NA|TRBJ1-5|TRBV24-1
CATSDLPNPPQHF
TGTGCCACCAGTGATTTACCTAATCCGCCCCAGCATTTT
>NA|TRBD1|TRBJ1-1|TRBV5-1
CASSWGQGIENTEAFF
TGCGCCAGCAGCTGGGGACAGGGGATAGAGAACACTGAAGCTTTCTTT
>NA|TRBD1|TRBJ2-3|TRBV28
CASSKEGGAGTDTQYF
TGTGCCAGCAGCAAAGAAGGGGGCGCGGGCACAGATACGCAGTATTTT
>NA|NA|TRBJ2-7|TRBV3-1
CASSQARDPPGHEQYF
TGTGCCAGCAGCCAAGCCAGGGACCCCCCAGGACACGAGCAGTACTTC
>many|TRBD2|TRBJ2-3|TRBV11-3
CASSLSGSDQYF
TGTGCCAGCAGCCTCAGCGGGAGCGACCAGTATTTT
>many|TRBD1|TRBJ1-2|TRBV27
CASILAGTVHYGYTF
TGTGCCAGCATCCTAGCTGGGACAGTGCATTATGGCTACACCTTC
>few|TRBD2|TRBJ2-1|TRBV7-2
CASSLLGLAYNEQFF
TGTGCCAGCAGCTTACTCGGACTAGCGTACAATGAGCAGTTCTTC
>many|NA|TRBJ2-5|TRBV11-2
CASSLGGGRKETQYF
TGTGCCAGCAGCTTAGGAGGAGGGCGCAAGGAGACCCAGTACTTC
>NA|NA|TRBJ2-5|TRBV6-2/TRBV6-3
CASTPQGETQYF
TGTGCCAGCACGCCCCAAGGAGAGACCCAGTACTTC
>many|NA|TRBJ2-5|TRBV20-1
CSASGVGAGKAQETQYF
TGCAGTGCTAGTGGCGTCGGTGCAGGGAAGGCCCAAGAGACCCAGTACTTC
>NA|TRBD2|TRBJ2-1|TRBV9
CASSDPRAGVANEQFF
TGTGCCAGCAGCGACCCTAGGGCGGGAGTGGCCAATGAGCAGTTCTTC
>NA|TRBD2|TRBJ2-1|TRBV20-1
CSARGGGDYNEQFF
TGCAGTGCTAGGGGGGGAGGGGACTACAATGAGCAGTTCTTC
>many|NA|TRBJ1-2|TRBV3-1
CASSQAGRESYGYTF
TGTGCCAGCAGCCAAGCGGGCAGGGAGAGCTATGGCTACACCTTC
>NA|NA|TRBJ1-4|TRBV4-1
CASSQPGRGKKLFF
TGCGCCAGCAGCCAACCGGGACGGGGGAAAAAACTGTTTTTT
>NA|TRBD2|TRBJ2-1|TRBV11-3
CASSTGTSGGAGKTYNEQFF
TGTGCCAGCAGCACCGGGACTAGCGGGGGGGCTGGGAAGACCTACAATGAGCAGTTCTTC